This TCR beta chain was captured in a study of cytomegalovirus exposure and HLA in healthy donors. Study as a whole: Of the donors genotyped, about 390 in all, 81% fell in the Caucasian-associated ancestry cluster.

Whole-study results and caveats: A later analysis found that most CMV-associated TCR beta chains appeared HLA-restricted.

Among the donors, all were healthy bone marrow donors. With regard to this clone: Its antigen is undetermined.

Germline-derived CDR1 and CDR2 are SGHTA and FQGNSA. CDR3 length: 17 amino acids. The V and J ends lost 6 bases and 4 bases respectively, with 24 bases between them. Primers for the PCR totalled 60 Vbeta and 13 Jbeta. Sequencing was performed with immunoSEQ multiplex PCR; in TCRdb, only in-frame clones are kept and a portion is missing. The table includes about 99,000 clones, approximately 66% detected once. This chain joins TRBV7-2 and TRBJ2-5; D is possibly TRBD2 (5 bases). Sequencing was performed on PBMCs. The sequence was collected from a woman aged 50 to 60 in good health and CMV-seronegative. For the CDR3, the DNA is TGTGCCAGCAGTAGGGCGTATCCGGGGTGGCTTACAGAGACCCAGTACTTC. Translating gives CASSRAYPGWLTETQYF.